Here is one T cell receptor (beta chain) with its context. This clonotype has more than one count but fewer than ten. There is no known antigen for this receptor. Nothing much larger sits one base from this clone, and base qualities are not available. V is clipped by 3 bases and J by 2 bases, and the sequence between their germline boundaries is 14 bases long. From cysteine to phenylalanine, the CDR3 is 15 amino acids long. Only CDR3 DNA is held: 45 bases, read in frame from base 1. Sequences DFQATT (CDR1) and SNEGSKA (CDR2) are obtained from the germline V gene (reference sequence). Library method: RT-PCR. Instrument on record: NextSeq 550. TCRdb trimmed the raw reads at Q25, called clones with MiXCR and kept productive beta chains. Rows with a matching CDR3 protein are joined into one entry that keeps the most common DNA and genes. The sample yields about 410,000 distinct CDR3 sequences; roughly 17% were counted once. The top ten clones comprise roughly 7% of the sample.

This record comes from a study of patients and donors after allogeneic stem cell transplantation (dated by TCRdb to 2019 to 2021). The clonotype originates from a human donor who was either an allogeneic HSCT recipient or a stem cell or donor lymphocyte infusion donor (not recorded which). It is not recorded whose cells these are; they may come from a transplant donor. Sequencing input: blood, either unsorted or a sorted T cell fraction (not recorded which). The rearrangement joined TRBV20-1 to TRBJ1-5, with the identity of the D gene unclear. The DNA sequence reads TGCAGTGCTAGTAAATGGCGTTTTGGCAATCAGCCCCAGCATTTT. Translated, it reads CSASKWRFGNQPQHF.